Below are 7 T cell receptor beta chains sequenced from a single sample in a study of cytomegalovirus exposure and HLA in healthy donors. The PCR contained 60 Vbeta and 13 Jbeta primers. The method was immunoSEQ multiplex PCR; TCRdb's version includes in-frame clones alone and lacks a portion of them. The data show about 97,000 clones, approximately 75% seen once. Specimen: PBMCs. Receptors originate from a woman between 35 and 50 years old in good health and CMV-seronegative.

This clone occurred a few times. CDR3 nucleotides: TGCGCCAGCAGCTTGACAGGGGACCAAGAGACCCAGTACTTC. Translated, it gives CASSLTGDQETQYF. The gene calls are TRBV5-1 and TRBJ2-5; TRBD1 matches 7 bases. CDR1 is SGHRS and CDR2 is YFSETQ in the germline V gene. The V and J ends lost 1 base and 0 bases, in that order; junction bases with no gene match: 0. This CDR3 is 14 amino acids long.

V is TRBV4-1 and J is TRBJ1-4; unclear D gene. The germline V gene has CDR1 MGHRA and CDR2 YSYEKL. Deletions cut 0 bases from V and 6 bases from J, with 8 bases between. The CDR3 is 14 residues long. The CDR3 spells CASSQERRDEKLFF. The CDR3 coding sequence is TGCGCCAGCAGCCAAGAGCGGAGGGATGAAAAACTGTTTTTT.

V gene TRBV7-3 combines with J gene TRBJ2-1; 11 bases line up with TRBD2. The ends lost 5 bases at V and 1 base at J; junction bases unmatched: 4. CDR1 is SGHTA, CDR2 FQGTGA, per germline. The CDR3 sequence is 16 residues long. The CDR3 loop reads CASSGGTSGSYNEQFF. CDR3 DNA: TGTGCCAGCAGCGGCGGGACTAGCGGTTCCTACAATGAGCAGTTCTTC.

The genes are TRBV5-4 and TRBJ2-3; tentative D call: TRBD2 (6 bases). The CDR3 length is 15 residues. CDR1 and CDR2 from the germline V gene are SGHNT and YYREEE (reference sequence). V dropped 4 bases and J dropped 2 bases, with 14 bases sitting between them. CDR3 sequence: CASSLEGLNTDTQYF. CDR3 coding DNA: TGTGCCAGCAGCCTTGAGGGACTGAACACAGATACGCAGTATTTT.

The V and J genes are TRBV9 and TRBJ2-1; 9 bases match TRBD2. Germline CDR1 is SGDLS and CDR2 is YYNGEE. V shed 0 bases, J shed 6 bases, and the junction held 4 bases outside the gene matches. There are 15 residues in the CDR3. CDR3 sequence (DNA): TGTGCCAGCAGCGTAGATCTAGCGGGGCTCAATGAGCAGTTCTTC. This translates into CASSVDLAGLNEQFF.

The V gene is TRBV10-1, the J gene TRBJ2-1; 10 bases are a match to TRBD2. The V gene end was trimmed by 4 bases and the J gene end by 3 bases; junction bases not matched to a gene: 18. CDR3 length equals 20 residues. Germline V gene sequence: CDR1 WNHNN, CDR2 SYGVQD (reference sequence). The DNA for the CDR3 is TGCGCCAGCAGTGCGCGTCCGGGGAATATAGCGGGAGGACTCTACAATGAGCAGTTCTTC. It translates to CASSARPGNIAGGLYNEQFF.

V is TRBV27 and J is TRBJ2-7, with 7 bases fitting TRBD1. The germline CDR1 and CDR2 sequences are MNHEY and SMNVEV (reference sequence). The length of the CDR3 is 16 residues. Trimming cost V 0 bases and J 4 bases; bases outside gene matches: 9. The CDR3: CASSLSGERGQYEQYF. The CDR3 DNA sequence: TGTGCCAGCAGTTTATCGGGGGAGAGGGGGCAATACGAGCAGTACTTC.